This T cell receptor (beta chain) is drawn from a study of blood T cell repertoires in COVID-19. The table came from immunoSEQ multiplex PCR; TCRdb's copy has only in-frame clones and leaves some out. The sample lists about 170,000 clones, about 90% occurring once. Trimming left V 2 bases short and J 6 bases short, with 12 bases between. Germline assignment: CDR1 SGHRS and CDR2 YFSETQ. The CDR3 covers 13 residues. Sequencing input: peripheral blood. The TCR was taken from a young man with COVID-19, enrolled during active disease. The chain combines TRBV5-1 with TRBJ2-7; D not resolved. CDR3 region: CASSFRQAGEQYF. In DNA, the CDR3 is TGCGCCAGCAGCTTTCGCCAGGCCGGCGAGCAGTACTTC.